This entry is about one T cell receptor beta chain. The antigen remains undetermined. RNA, once extracted, was reverse transcribed into cDNA for use as the sequencing template. Produced via immunoSEQ multiplex PCR; TCRdb's table is partial and in-frame only. The table has approximately 280,000 clones, roughly 50% seen once. The sample's treatment: oral pan-JAK inhibitor, 5-10 mg twice daily. The sample comes from a study of CD8+ T cells in alopecia areata. Study-wide background: For the treated group, dosing was oral tofacitinib at 5 to 10 mg twice daily.

Study-wide findings and caveats: Across lesional scalp, and particularly alopecia totalis/universalis, clonality surpassed that of normal scalp.

This TCR derives from a human donor with alopecia areata. Specimen: CD4+ T cells sorted from blood, collected at week 24, from a patient treated with tofacitinib.

The DNA for the CDR3 is TGTGCCAGCAGCTTAGACCGACGGGCGCTGTTTTTT. Amino acid sequence: CASSLDRRALFF. J is TRBJ2-2 and V is TRBV7-2; no clear D. CDR1 is SGHTA, CDR2 FQGNSA, per germline. V was cut by 1 base and J by 13 bases, with 10 bases left in between. This CDR3 has 12 amino acids.